What follows is one T cell receptor beta chain and its context. These data come from a study of blood T cell repertoires in COVID-19. Across the whole study: In each case, the material was cDNA or gDNA derived from T cells, B-cell-depleted T cells, or PBMCs.

Germline CDR1 is MDHEN and CDR2 is SYDVKM. The CDR3 loop spans 16 amino acids. Trimming cost V 5 bases and J 4 bases; bases outside gene matches: 12. Sequencing was performed with immunoSEQ multiplex PCR; in TCRdb, only in-frame clones are kept and a portion is missing. Of about 190,000 clones listed, almost 85% are singletons. The rearrangement links TRBV28 to TRBJ2-7; 9 nucleotides align to TRBD1. Sequenced input: peripheral blood. The TCR sequence derives from a woman in her sixties or seventies with active or convalescent COVID-19. CDR3 region: CASSPHPGQGQYEQYF. CDR3 nucleotides: TGTGCCAGCAGTCCCCATCCGGGACAGGGCCAGTACGAGCAGTACTTC.